This TCR beta chain was obtained from a study of patients and donors after allogeneic stem cell transplantation (dated by TCRdb to 2018 to 2021). The CDR3 starts with the cysteine, ends with the phenylalanine, and has 16 residues. The only DNA kept is the CDR3, 48 bases in frame from the first base. The CDR1 and CDR2 encoded by the germline V gene are SGHRS and YFSETQ. Trimming removed 0 bases from V and 5 bases from J, leaving 18 bases between the germline ends. This clonotype was seen only a few times. The antigen this receptor binds is unknown. The input lacks base qualities; no much larger clone sits a single base away. Library generation was performed with RT-PCR. This sample was sequenced with a NextSeq 550. In TCRdb, the public reads were trimmed at Q25 with fastp and aligned with MiXCR, with productive beta chains retained. Merged by CDR3 protein, the rows form single entries marked with the most common genes and DNA. The sample table contains about 960,000 distinct CDR3 sequences; only one count was recorded for over 15% of them. Around 6% of the sample goes to the ten largest clones.

The sequenced sample was blood, either unsorted or a sorted T cell fraction (not recorded which). The chain couples TRBV5-1 to TRBJ2-7; TRBD2 is a weak D gene call, 6 bases matching. The source is a human donor who was either an allogeneic HSCT recipient or a stem cell or donor lymphocyte infusion donor (not recorded which). It is not recorded whose cells these are; they may come from a transplant donor. The nucleotide sequence is TGCGCCAGCAGCTTGGTAGTCGGCGGGGTCACGGACGAGCAGTACTTC. Translation gives CASSLVVGGVTDEQYF.